This T cell receptor (beta chain) originates from a study of blood T cell repertoires in COVID-19. Study overall: Sites in the United States, Italy and Spain provided acute and convalescent COVID-19 samples.

Trimming cost V 0 bases and J 0 bases, with 4 bases left between them. The CDR3 spans 14 residues. Germline CDR1 LGHDT, CDR2 YNNKEL (reference sequence). Profiling relied on immunoSEQ multiplex PCR, and the TCRdb table lists in-frame clones only, not all of them. Of over 200,000 clones in the sample, less than 85% were seen once. This chain joins TRBV3-1 (or the pseudogene TRBV3-2) and TRBJ2-3; D gene unclear. The receptor was isolated from a man in his 60s who had recovered from COVID-19. Sequencing used PBMCs or T cells enriched from blood (not recorded which). The CDR3 sequence: CASSQDPSTDTQYF. The CDR3 region has the DNA TGTGCCAGCAGCCAAGATCCTAGCACAGATACGCAGTATTTT.